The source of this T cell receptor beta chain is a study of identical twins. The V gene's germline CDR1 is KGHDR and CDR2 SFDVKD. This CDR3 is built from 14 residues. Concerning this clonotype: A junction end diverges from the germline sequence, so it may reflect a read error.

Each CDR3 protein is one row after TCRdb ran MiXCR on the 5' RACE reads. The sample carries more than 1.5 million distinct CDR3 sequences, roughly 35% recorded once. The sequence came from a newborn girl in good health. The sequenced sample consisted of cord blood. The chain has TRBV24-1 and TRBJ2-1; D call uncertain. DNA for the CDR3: TGTGCCACCAGTGCCCCGGGCTCCTACAGTGAGCAGTTCTTC. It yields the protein CATSAPGSYSEQFF.